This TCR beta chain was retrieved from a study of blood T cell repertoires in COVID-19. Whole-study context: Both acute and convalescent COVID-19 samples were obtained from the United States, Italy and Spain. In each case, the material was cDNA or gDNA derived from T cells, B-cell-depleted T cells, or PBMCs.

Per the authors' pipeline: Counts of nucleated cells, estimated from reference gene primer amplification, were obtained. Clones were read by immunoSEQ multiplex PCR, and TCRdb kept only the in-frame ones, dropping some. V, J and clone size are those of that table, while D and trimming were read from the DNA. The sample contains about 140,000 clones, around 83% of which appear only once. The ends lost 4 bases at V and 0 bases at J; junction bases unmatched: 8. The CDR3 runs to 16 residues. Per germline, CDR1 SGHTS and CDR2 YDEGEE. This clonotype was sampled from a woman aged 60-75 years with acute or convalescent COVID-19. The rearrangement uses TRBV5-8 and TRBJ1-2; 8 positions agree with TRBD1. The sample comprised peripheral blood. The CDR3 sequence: CASSDRDRLANYGYTF. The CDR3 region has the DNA TGTGCCAGCAGCGATAGGGACAGGTTAGCTAACTATGGCTACACCTTC. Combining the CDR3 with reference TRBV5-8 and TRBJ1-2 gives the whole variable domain EAGVTQSPTHLIKTRGQQATLRCSPISGHTSVYWYQQALGLGLQFLLWYDEGEERNRGNFPPRFSGRQFPNYSSELNVNALELEDSALYLCASSDRDRLANYGYTFGSGTRLTVV.